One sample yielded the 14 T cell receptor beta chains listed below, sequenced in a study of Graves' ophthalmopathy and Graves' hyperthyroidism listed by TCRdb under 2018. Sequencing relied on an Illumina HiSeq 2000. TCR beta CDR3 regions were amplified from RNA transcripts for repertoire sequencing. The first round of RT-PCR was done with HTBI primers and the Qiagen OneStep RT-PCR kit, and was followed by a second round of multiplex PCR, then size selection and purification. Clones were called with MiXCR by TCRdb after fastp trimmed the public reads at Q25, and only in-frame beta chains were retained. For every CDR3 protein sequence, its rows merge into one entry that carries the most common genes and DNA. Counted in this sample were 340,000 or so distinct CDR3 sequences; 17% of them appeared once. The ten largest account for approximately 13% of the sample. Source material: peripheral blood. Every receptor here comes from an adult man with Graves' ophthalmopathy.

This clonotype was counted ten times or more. DNA for the CDR3: TGTGCCTGGAGTGTACAAGAGGGATTGCTCCAGCATTTT. Its translation is CAWSVQEGLLQHF. The rearrangement joins TRBV30 to TRBJ1-5; D gene unclear. Germline assignment: CDR1 GTSNPN and CDR2 SVGIG (reference sequence). The V end was cut by 0 bases, the J end by 12 bases, with 15 bases between. The CDR3 covers 13 residues.

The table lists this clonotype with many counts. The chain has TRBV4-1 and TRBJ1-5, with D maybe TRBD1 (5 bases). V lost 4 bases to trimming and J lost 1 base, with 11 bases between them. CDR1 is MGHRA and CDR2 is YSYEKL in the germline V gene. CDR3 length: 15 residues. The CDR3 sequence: CASSRVDNSNQPQHF. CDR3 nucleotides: TGCGCCAGCAGCCGAGTGGACAACAGCAATCAGCCCCAGCATTTT.

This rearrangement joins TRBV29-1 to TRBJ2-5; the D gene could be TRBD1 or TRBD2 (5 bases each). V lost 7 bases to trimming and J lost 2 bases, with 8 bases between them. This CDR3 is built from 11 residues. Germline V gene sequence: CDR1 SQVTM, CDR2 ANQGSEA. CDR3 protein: CSAGTQETQYF. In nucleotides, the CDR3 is TGCAGCGCCGGGACGCAAGAGACCCAGTACTTC.

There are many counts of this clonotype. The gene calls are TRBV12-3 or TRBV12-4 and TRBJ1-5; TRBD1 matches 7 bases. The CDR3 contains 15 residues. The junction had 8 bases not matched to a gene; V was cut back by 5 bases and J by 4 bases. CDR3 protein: CASSGRTGSNQPQHF. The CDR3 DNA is TGTGCCAGCAGTGGTCGGACAGGTAGTAATCAGCCCCAGCATTTT.

The CDR3 here is CASSLSQGGAYTEAFF. In DNA, the CDR3 is TGTGCCAGCAGTTTGAGTCAGGGAGGAGCGTACACTGAAGCTTTCTTT. This chain joins TRBV12-3 or TRBV12-4 and TRBJ1-1; maybe TRBD1 (5 bases). The CDR3 is 16 amino acids. V was clipped by 3 bases and J by 3 bases, with 17 bases between them.

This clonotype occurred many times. CDR3 sequence reads: CSARDHDQPQHF. Written as DNA, the CDR3 is TGCAGTGCTAGAGATCATGATCAGCCCCAGCATTTT. The gene calls are TRBV20-1 and TRBJ1-5; D is ambiguous. The CDR3 is 12 residues long. Trimming cost V 0 bases and J 5 bases, with 5 bases left between them. Germline V gene data show CDR1 as DFQATT and CDR2 as SNEGSKA (reference sequence).

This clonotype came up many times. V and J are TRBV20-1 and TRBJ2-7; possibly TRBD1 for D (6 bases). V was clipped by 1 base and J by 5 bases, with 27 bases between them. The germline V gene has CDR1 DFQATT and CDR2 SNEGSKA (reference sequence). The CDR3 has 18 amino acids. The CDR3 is CSARVPPGHSLLTHEQYF. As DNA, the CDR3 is TGCAGTGCTAGAGTACCACCGGGACACTCACTCCTCACCCACGAGCAGTACTTC.

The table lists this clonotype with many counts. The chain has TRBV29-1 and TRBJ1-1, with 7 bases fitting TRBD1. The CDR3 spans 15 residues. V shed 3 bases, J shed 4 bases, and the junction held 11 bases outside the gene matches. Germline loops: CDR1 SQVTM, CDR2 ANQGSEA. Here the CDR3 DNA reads TGCAGCGTTGACGACCCCCTAGACAGGGCCACTGAAGCTTTCTTT. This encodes CSVDDPLDRATEAFF.

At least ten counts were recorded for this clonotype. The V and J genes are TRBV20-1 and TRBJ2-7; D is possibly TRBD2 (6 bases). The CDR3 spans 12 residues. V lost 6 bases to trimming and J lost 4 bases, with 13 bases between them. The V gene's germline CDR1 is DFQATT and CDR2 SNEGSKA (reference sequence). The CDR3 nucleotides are TGCAGTGCAAAGGACTACCAATACGAGCAGTACTTC. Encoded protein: CSAKDYQYEQYF.

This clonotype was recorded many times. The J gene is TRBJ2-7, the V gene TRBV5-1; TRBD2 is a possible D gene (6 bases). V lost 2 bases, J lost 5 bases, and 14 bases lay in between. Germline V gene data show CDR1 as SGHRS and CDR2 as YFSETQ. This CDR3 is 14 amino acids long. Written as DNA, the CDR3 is TGCGCCAGCAGCTTAGGCGGGAACGCAAACGAGCAGTACTTC. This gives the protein CASSLGGNANEQYF.

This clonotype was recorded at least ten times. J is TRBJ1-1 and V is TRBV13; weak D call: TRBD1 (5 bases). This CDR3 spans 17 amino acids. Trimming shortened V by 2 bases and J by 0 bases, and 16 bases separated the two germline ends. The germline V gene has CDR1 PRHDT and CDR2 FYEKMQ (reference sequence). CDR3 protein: CASSLRGAGLMNTEAFF. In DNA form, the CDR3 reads TGTGCCAGCAGCTTACGTGGGGCAGGGCTTATGAACACTGAAGCTTTCTTT.

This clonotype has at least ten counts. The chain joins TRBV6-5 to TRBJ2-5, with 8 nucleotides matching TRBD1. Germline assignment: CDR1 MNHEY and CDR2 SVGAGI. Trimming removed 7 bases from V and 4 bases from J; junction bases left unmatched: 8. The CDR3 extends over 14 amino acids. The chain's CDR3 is CASTFSGGLETQYF. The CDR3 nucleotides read TGTGCCAGCACTTTTTCAGGGGGCTTAGAGACCCAGTACTTC.

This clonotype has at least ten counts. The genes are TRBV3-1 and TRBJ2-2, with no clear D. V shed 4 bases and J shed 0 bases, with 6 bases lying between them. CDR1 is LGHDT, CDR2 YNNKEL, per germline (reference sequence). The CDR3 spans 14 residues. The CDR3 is CASSPPSNTGELFF. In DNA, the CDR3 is TGTGCCAGCAGCCCCCCATCGAACACCGGGGAGCTGTTTTTT.

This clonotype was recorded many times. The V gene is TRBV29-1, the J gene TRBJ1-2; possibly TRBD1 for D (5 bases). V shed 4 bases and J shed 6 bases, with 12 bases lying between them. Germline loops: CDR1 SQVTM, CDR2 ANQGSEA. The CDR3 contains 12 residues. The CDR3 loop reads CSVVTEYDGYTF. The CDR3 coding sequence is TGCAGCGTTGTGACAGAATATGATGGCTACACCTTC.